This T cell receptor (beta chain) was recorded in a study of cytomegalovirus exposure and HLA in healthy donors. This clone showed up just a few times. Amplification used 60 Vbeta primers and 13 Jbeta primers. Some clones are missing from TCRdb's copy, which holds only in-frame ones; the method was immunoSEQ multiplex PCR. The sample shows 150,000 to 200,000 clones, around 78% of them seen only once. The receptor comes from a woman aged 40 to 50 in good health and CMV-seronegative. The material sequenced was PBMCs.

CDR3 coding DNA: TGTGCCAGCAGTTACTCGATCTGGGGATCGGGGGGGGAAGCTTTCTTT. Translation: CASSYSIWGSGGEAFF. This chain connects TRBV6-5 to TRBJ1-1; TRBD1 might be the D (5 bases). CDR1 and CDR2 (germline): MNHEY, SVGAGI. V was cut by 0 bases and J by 8 bases, with 19 bases left in between. This CDR3 comprises 16 residues.